These 16 T cell receptor beta chains came from one sample sequenced in a study of blood T cell repertoires in COVID-19. Libraries were prepared by immunoSEQ multiplex PCR; TCRdb keeps only in-frame clonotypes and omits some of them. The table lists around 190,000 clones, roughly nine tenths of them singletons. Sequenced input: peripheral blood. The receptors were sampled from a young man with acute or convalescent COVID-19.

The chain couples TRBV7-2 to TRBJ2-7, with TRBD1 as a possible D gene (5 bases). V was clipped by 4 bases and J by 4 bases, with 11 bases between them. CDR1 is SGHTA and CDR2 is FQGNSA in the germline V gene. The CDR3 contains 13 residues. CDR3 loop: CASSSQGGYEQYF. Here the CDR3 DNA reads TGTGCCAGCAGCTCCCAGGGTGGGTACGAGCAGTACTTC.

The chain has TRBV15 and TRBJ2-2, with D possibly being TRBD2 (6 bases). This CDR3 has 16 residues. Germline values: CDR1 LNHNV, CDR2 YYDKDF (reference sequence). V was shortened by 0 bases and J by 5 bases, with 13 bases between the two germline ends. This CDR3 is CATSRDHPGDTGELFF. The CDR3 nucleotides read TGTGCCACCAGCAGAGATCACCCGGGGGATACCGGGGAGCTGTTTTTT.

This chain joins TRBV5-4 and TRBJ2-1; TRBD2 aligns across 15 bases. The CDR3 covers 17 residues. CDR1 SGHNT and CDR2 YYREEE come from the germline V gene (reference sequence). V shed 4 bases and J 5 bases; nucleotides not matched to a gene: 7. In DNA, the CDR3 is TGTGCCAGCAGCCAGGGACTAGCGGGAGGAGTCGACAATGAGCAGTTCTTC. This sequence encodes CASSQGLAGGVDNEQFF. Looking up the rest from reference TRBV5-4 and TRBJ2-1 gives the full variable domain: ETGVTQSPTHLIKTRGQQVTLRCSSQSGHNTVSWYQQALGQGPQFIFQYYREEENGRGNFPPRFSGLQFPNYSSELNVNALELDDSALYLCASSQGLAGGVDNEQFFGPGTRLTVL.

The chain employs TRBV19 and TRBJ1-5, with a possible D match to TRBD1 (6 bases). V lost 2 bases and J 6 bases, leaving 17 bases between the germline ends. The CDR3 consists of 16 residues. CDR1 and CDR2 (germline): LNHDA, SQIVND (reference sequence). In DNA, the CDR3 is TGTGCCAGTAGTATAAGTTTTTCAGGGGTTCGTCAGCCCCAGCATTTT. Translating it yields CASSISFSGVRQPQHF.

V gene TRBV27 combines with J gene TRBJ2-3; D possibly corresponds to TRBD1 (6 bases). Deletions cut 6 bases from V and 3 bases from J, with 13 bases between. Germline V CDR1 and CDR2: MNHEY, SMNVEV (reference sequence). The length of the CDR3 is 14 residues. The CDR3: CASRQGRLTDTQYF. The DNA for the CDR3 is TGTGCCAGCAGACAGGGTAGACTTACAGATACGCAGTATTTT.

J is TRBJ1-3 and V is TRBV11-1; 7 nucleotides align to TRBD1. The length of the CDR3 is 15 residues. Germline assignment: CDR1 SGHAT and CDR2 FQDESV (reference sequence). Losses at the gene ends were 6 bases for V and 0 bases for J; bases not matched to a gene: 5. The CDR3 reads CASSMTGISGNTIYF. The CDR3 nucleotides are TGTGCCAGCAGTATGACAGGGATCTCTGGAAACACCATATATTTT. Using reference TRBV11-1 and TRBJ1-3 for the parts outside the CDR3, the full variable domain is EAEVAQSPRYKITEKSQAVAFWCDPISGHATLYWYRQILGQGPELLVQFQDESVVDDSQLPKDRFSAERLKGVDSTLKIQPAELGDSAMYLCASSMTGISGNTIYFGEGSWLTVV.

The chain joins TRBV3-1 (or the pseudogene TRBV3-2) to TRBJ2-5; 10 nucleotides agree with TRBD2. The CDR3 loop spans 16 amino acids. Losses at the gene ends were 5 bases for V and 7 bases for J; bases not matched to a gene: 13. Germline loops: CDR1 LGHDT, CDR2 YNNKEL (reference sequence). The CDR3 loop is CASSLRLAGRGWTQYF. The CDR3 region has the DNA TGTGCCAGCAGCTTACGACTAGCGGGTCGGGGGTGGACCCAGTACTTC.

The chain links TRBV7-8 to TRBJ1-3; tentatively, D is TRBD1 (6 bases). This CDR3 has 16 residues. Germline values: CDR1 SGHVS, CDR2 FQNEAQ. Trimming took off 5 bases at V and 4 bases at J, with 18 bases between the two ends. The CDR3 nucleotides are TGTGCCAGCAGCCCCGGTTCGGGGGGGCTCGGAAACACCATATATTTT. Amino acid sequence: CASSPGSGGLGNTIYF.

The chain uses TRBV19 and TRBJ2-1, with a tentative D call TRBD1 (7 bases). The CDR3 is 16 residues long. V gave up 4 bases and J gave up 5 bases, with 18 bases separating them. Germline V gene sequence: CDR1 LNHDA, CDR2 SQIVND (reference sequence). CDR3 nucleotides: TGTGCCAGTAGTACTCGCAGGGGGGACAGCCACAATGAGCAGTTCTTC. This translates into CASSTRRGDSHNEQFF.

The CDR3 sequence is CASSEGRGYSGANVLTF. CDR3 DNA sequence: TGTGCCAGTAGTGAGGGGCGGGGTTACTCTGGGGCCAACGTCCTGACTTTC. The chain couples TRBV19 to TRBJ2-6; TRBD2 is a possible D gene (6 bases). Germline CDR1 reads LNHDA; CDR2 reads SQIVND (reference sequence). CDR3 length: 17 amino acids. The ends were cut back, 5 bases at V and 0 bases at J, with 14 bases in the middle.

The CDR3 reads CASSITRGQAGEQYF. As DNA, the CDR3 is TGTGCCAGTAGTATTACCCGGGGGCAAGCGGGGGAGCAGTACTTC. The chain joins TRBV11-2 to TRBJ2-7; TRBD2 is a possible D gene (7 bases). Germline V lookup: CDR1 SGHAT, CDR2 FQNNGV. V shed 9 bases and J shed 7 bases, with 25 bases lying between them. This CDR3 is built from 15 residues.

This chain connects TRBV24-1 to TRBJ2-5; D is possibly TRBD2 (5 bases). The germline gives CDR1 KGHDR, CDR2 SFDVKD. Trimming cost V 5 bases and J 1 base, with 10 bases left between them. This CDR3 region has 14 residues. CDR3 amino acids: CATSALGPQETQYF. The CDR3 DNA sequence: TGTGCCACCAGTGCACTAGGACCCCAAGAGACCCAGTACTTC.

The CDR3 region is CASSLARSGQALQETQYF. CDR3 nucleotide sequence: TGTGCCAGCAGCTTGGCCCGGTCGGGACAGGCCCTCCAAGAGACCCAGTACTTC. This chain links TRBV5-8 with TRBJ2-5, with TRBD1 matching 8 bases. The CDR3 loop spans 18 amino acids. With 0 bases clipped from V and 1 base from J, the junction kept 11 bases outside the gene matches. The germline CDR1 and CDR2 sequences are SGHTS and YDEGEE.

This clone was counted only a few times. The chain is built from TRBV18 and TRBJ1-5; D gene unclear. Germline V gives CDR1 KGHSH, CDR2 LQKENI. The germline V and J ends were trimmed by 3 bases and 6 bases, with 15 bases remaining between them. This CDR3 has 15 amino acids. In DNA, the CDR3 is TGTGCCAGCTCACCTACCTATGGCGGTTCTCAGCCCCAGCATTTT. Encoded protein: CASSPTYGGSQPQHF.

The CDR3 here is CASSKGDLYGYTF. In DNA, the CDR3 is TGCGCCAGCAGTAAAGGGGATCTTTATGGCTACACCTTC. The rearrangement uses TRBV5-1 and TRBJ1-2; TRBD1 might be the D (5 bases). The CDR3 covers 13 residues. V lost 5 bases, J lost 5 bases, and 13 bases lay in between. CDR1 is SGHRS, CDR2 YFSETQ, per germline.

V is TRBV5-4 and J is TRBJ2-7; no clear D gene. V was clipped by 0 bases and J by 3 bases, with 10 bases between them. CDR1 is SGHNT and CDR2 is YYREEE in the germline V gene (reference sequence). This CDR3 comprises 14 residues. CDR3: CASSLGSTLYEQYF. The CDR3 DNA sequence: TGTGCCAGCAGCTTGGGGTCGACACTCTACGAGCAGTACTTC.